This T cell receptor (beta chain) was profiled in a study of T cell changes during pregnancy in multiple sclerosis. This table comes from immunoSEQ multiplex PCR, and its TCRdb copy is limited to in-frame clones, with some not included. The profile covers about 70,000 clones, with 85% to 95% appearing a single time and less than 4% taken by the ten largest. CDR1 and CDR2 (germline): SGHVS, FQNEAQ. Trimming removed 6 bases from V and 4 bases from J, with 10 bases in between. The CDR3 is 13 amino acids. Sequencing used CD8+ T cells from peripheral blood mononuclear cells, obtained in the third trimester of pregnancy. The V gene is TRBV7-8, the J gene TRBJ2-1; D may be TRBD2 (6 bases). This TCR derives from a female donor in good health, enrolled as a control in a pregnancy study. CDR3 loop: CASSPGEYNEQFF. CDR3 nucleotide sequence: TGTGCCAGCAGTCCGGGGGAATACAATGAGCAGTTCTTC.